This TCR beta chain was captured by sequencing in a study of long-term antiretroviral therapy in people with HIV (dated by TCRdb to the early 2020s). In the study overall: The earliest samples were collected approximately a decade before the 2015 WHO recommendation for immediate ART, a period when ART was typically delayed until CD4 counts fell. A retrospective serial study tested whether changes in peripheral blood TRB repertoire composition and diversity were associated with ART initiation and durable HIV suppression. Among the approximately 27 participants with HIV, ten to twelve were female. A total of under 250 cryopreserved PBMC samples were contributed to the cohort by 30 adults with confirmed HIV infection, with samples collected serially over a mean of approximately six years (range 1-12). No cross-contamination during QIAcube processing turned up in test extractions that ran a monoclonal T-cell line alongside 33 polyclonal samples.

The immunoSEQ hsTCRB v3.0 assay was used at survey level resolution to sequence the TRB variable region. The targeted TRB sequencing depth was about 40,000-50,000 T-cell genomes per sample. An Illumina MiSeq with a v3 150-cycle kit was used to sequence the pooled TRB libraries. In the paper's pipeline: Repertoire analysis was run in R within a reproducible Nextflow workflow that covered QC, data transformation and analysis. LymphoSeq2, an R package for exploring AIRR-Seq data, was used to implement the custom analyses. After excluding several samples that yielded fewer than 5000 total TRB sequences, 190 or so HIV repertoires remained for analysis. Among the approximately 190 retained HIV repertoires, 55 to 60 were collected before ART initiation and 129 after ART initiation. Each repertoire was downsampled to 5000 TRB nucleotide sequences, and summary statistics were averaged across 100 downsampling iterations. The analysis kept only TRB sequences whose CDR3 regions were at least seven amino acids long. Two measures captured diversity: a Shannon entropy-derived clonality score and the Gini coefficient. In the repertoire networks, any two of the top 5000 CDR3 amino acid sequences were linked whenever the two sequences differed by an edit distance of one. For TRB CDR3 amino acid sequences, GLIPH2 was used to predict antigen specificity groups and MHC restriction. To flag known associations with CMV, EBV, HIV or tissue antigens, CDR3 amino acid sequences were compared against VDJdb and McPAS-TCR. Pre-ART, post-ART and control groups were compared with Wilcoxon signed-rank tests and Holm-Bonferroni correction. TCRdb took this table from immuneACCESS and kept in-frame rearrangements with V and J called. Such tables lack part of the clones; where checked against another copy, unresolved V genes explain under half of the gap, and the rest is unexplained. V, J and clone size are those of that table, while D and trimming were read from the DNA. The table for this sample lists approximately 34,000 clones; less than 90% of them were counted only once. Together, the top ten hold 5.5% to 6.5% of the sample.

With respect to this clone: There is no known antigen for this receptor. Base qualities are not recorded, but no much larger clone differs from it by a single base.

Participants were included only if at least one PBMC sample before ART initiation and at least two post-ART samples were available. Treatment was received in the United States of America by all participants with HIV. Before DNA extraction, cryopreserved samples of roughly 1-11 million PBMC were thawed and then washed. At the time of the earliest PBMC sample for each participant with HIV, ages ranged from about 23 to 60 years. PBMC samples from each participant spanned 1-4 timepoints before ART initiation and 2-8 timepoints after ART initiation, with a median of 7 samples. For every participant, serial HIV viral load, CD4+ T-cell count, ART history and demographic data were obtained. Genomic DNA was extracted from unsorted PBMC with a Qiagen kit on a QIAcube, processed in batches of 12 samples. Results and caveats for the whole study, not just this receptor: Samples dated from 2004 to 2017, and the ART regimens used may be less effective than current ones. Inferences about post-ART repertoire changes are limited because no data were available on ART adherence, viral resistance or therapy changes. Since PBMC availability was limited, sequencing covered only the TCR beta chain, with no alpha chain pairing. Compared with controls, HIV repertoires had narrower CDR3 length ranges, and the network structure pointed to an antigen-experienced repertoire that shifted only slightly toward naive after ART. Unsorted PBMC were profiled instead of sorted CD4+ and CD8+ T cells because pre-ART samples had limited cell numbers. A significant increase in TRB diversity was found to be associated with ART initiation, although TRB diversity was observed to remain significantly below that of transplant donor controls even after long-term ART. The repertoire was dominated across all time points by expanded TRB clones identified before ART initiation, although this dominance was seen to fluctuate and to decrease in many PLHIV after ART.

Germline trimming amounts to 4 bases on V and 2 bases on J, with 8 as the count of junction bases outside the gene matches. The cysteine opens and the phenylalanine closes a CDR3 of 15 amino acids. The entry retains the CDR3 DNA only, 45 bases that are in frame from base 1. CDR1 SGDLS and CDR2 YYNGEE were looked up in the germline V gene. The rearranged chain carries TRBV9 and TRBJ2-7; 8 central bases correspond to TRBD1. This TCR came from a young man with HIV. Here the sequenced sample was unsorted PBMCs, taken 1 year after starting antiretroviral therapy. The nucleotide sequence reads TGTGCCAGCAGCCCCCGGGACAGGACTGCCTACGAGCAGTACTTC. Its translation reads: CASSPRDRTAYEQYF.